This TCR beta chain comes out of a study of metastatic and nonmetastatic thyroid tumors. This clone has a count of ten or more. Each patient went into thyroid surgery without having received any treatment. V lost 4 bases, J lost 2 bases, and 12 bases lay in between. Germline V gene lookup returns CDR1 LGHDT and CDR2 YNNKEL (reference sequence). This CDR3 is 15 amino acids long. TCRdb reprocessed the PCR reads via MiXCR. In the table there are almost 85,000 clones, under 15% of which are singletons. The material sequenced was tumor tissue. The sequence derives from a female donor with papillary thyroid cancer or a benign thyroid nodule (not recorded which). Some clones in this sample may be carry-over from other donors' samples. J is TRBJ1-5 and V is TRBV3-1; D perhaps matches TRBD1 (6 bases). CDR3 DNA: TGTGCCAGCAGCCCCGACCGGGGGCGCAATCAGCCCCAGCATTTT. Protein sequence: CASSPDRGRNQPQHF.